The 29 T cell receptor beta chains below come from one sample, sequenced in a study of human T cells and chemical hapten exposure. TCRdb reprocessed the 5' RACE reads via MiXCR and lists one record per CDR3 protein. Seen here are tens of thousands of distinct CDR3 sequences, more than 7.5% observed once, and the top ten hold under 2.5%. Someone pulled total RNA out of unfractionated whole blood. These receptors were collected from a male donor in good health.

As to this clonotype: The limits of the CDR3 on the DNA are not certain, so only TCRdb's listed CDR3 is given. The rearrangement joins TRBV6-2 or TRBV6-3 to TRBJ2-1; TRBD2, the table's D call, lacks a check against the DNA. Germline V gene data show CDR1 as MNHEY and CDR2 as SVGEGT. From its first to its last residue, the CDR3 has 14 amino acids. CDR3: CASSYSMVGIGSLF.

J is TRBJ1-4 and V is TRBV2; D is perhaps TRBD1 (5 bases). The CDR3 consists of 16 residues. Germline V gives CDR1 SNHLY, CDR2 FYNNEI. The V end was cut by 3 bases, the J end by 3 bases, with 14 bases between. In DNA form, the CDR3 reads TGTGCCAGCAGTGATCGGCGGGGCAGGGCTAATGAAAAACTGTTTTTT. Protein product: CASSDRRGRANEKLFF. Using reference TRBV2 and TRBJ1-4 for the parts outside the CDR3, the full variable domain is EPEVTQTPSHQVTQMGQEVILRCVPISNHLYFYWYRQILGQKVEFLVSFYNNEISEKSEIFDDQFSVERPDGSNFTLKIRSTKLEDSAMYFCASSDRRGRANEKLFFGSGTQLSVL.

This clonotype was found many times. The V and J genes are TRBV20-1 and TRBJ2-7; D is undetermined. V was pared by 3 bases and J by 2 bases, with 8 bases between. The CDR3 runs 12 residues. Germline V CDR1 and CDR2: DFQATT, SNEGSKA (reference sequence). CDR3: CSASLGTYEQYF. CDR3 sequence (DNA): TGCAGTGCTAGTTTAGGGACCTACGAGCAGTACTTC.

This clonotype occurred many times. This chain uses TRBV20-1 with TRBJ2-1, with 14 bases that match TRBD2. V lost 4 bases, J lost 6 bases, and 20 bases stayed unmatched. Germline V CDR1 and CDR2: DFQATT, SNEGSKA (reference sequence). The CDR3 totals 20 residues. CDR3 bases: TGCAGTGCTACTTCTCCTCCGGGACTAGCGGGAGTTTTTAGGATCAATGAGCAGTTCTTC. It specifies CSATSPPGLAGVFRINEQFF.

This clonotype occurred a few times. The V and J genes are TRBV6-1 and TRBJ1-3, with D possibly TRBD1 on 5 matching bases. V lost 2 bases to trimming and J lost 2 bases, with 7 bases between them. The CDR3 totals 14 residues. CDR1 and CDR2 (germline): MNHNS, SASEGT. The CDR3 bases are TGTGCCAGCAGTGAACTGGGGGCTGGAAACACCATATATTTT. Its translation: CASSELGAGNTIYF.

The chain recombines TRBV11-1 with TRBJ2-3; TRBD2 aligns across 12 bases. There are 16 residues in the CDR3. Trimming cost V 5 bases and J 6 bases; bases outside gene matches: 9. CDR1 is SGHAT, CDR2 FQDESV, per germline (reference sequence). The DNA for the CDR3 is TGTGCCAGCAGCCCCTCACTAGCGGGAGGAGGTGATACGCAGTATTTT. As protein: CASSPSLAGGGDTQYF.

In its sample, this clonotype was seen a few times. J is TRBJ2-3 and V is TRBV28; the D is unclear. The germline CDR1 and CDR2 sequences are MDHEN and SYDVKM. The CDR3 length is 12 residues. Trimming removed 5 bases at V and 6 bases at J, with 9 bases between. The CDR3 sequence is CASSPLLDTQYF. CDR3 DNA: TGTGCCAGCAGTCCCCTCTTGGATACGCAGTATTTT.

This clonotype showed up just a few times. The chain carries TRBV5-1 and TRBJ2-3, with 8 bases aligning to TRBD1. The germline V gene has CDR1 SGHRS and CDR2 YFSETQ. The CDR3 runs to 16 residues. J lost 2 bases, V lost 1 base, and 6 bases had no gene match. The CDR3 coding sequence is TGCGCCAGCAGCTTGAGGACAGGGAGTCCCACAGATACGCAGTATTTT. Its protein product is CASSLRTGSPTDTQYF.

This clonotype has at least ten counts. The CDR3 is CASSRGQLQETQYF. CDR3 nucleotide sequence: TGTGCCAGTAGTCGGGGACAGCTCCAAGAGACCCAGTACTTC. The chain employs TRBV19 and TRBJ2-5; 7 nucleotides line up with TRBD1. Per germline, CDR1 LNHDA and CDR2 SQIVND (reference sequence). Germline trimming cut 5 bases from V and 1 base from J; bases unmatched to any gene: 4. CDR3 length: 14 residues.

The genes are TRBV9 and TRBJ2-7; 7 nucleotides match TRBD1. The trim removed 0 bases at V and 0 bases at J, leaving 3 bases unmatched. Germline CDR1 and CDR2: SGDLS and YYNGEE. The length of the CDR3 is 15 residues. This chain's CDR3 is CASSVAGDSSYEQYF. CDR3 in DNA: TGTGCCAGCAGCGTAGCCGGGGACAGCTCCTACGAGCAGTACTTC.

Ten or more counts support this clonotype. This chain joins TRBV10-3 and TRBJ2-7; D ambiguous. This CDR3 spans 13 amino acids. Trimming took 2 bases from V and 2 from J, leaving 7 bases between them. CDR1 is ENHRY, CDR2 SYGVKD, per germline. This CDR3 reads CAISEPPAYEQYF. The CDR3 nucleotides read TGTGCCATCAGTGAGCCCCCGGCCTACGAGCAGTACTTC.

This clonotype was counted ten times or more. The genes are TRBV7-2 and TRBJ2-5; TRBD1 agrees at 8 bases. The CDR3 spans 15 residues. V shed 4 bases, J shed 2 bases, and the junction held 6 bases outside the gene matches. Germline V gene sequence: CDR1 SGHTA, CDR2 FQGNSA. In DNA form, the CDR3 reads TGTGCCAGCAGCTCACGGGACAGGTCACAAGAGACCCAGTACTTC. Translated, it gives CASSSRDRSQETQYF.

In this sample, this clonotype turned up a few times. The V call is TRBV10-3, the J call TRBJ2-7; D perhaps matches TRBD1 (5 bases). The CDR3 contains 14 residues. Germline V CDR1 and CDR2: ENHRY, SYGVKD. With 4 bases removed from V and 0 bases from J, the gap between germline ends came to 10 bases. The CDR3 coding sequence is TGTGCCATCAGTGGACAGAGAAGCTCCTACGAGCAGTACTTC. Encoded protein: CAISGQRSSYEQYF.

This clonotype was detected many times. The V call is TRBV28, the J call TRBJ2-5, with 9 bases identical to TRBD1. The CDR3 consists of 15 residues. CDR1 and CDR2 (germline): MDHEN, SYDVKM. The J segment lost 1 base and the V segment lost 4 bases, leaving 4 bases of the junction unmatched. As DNA, the CDR3 is TGTGCCAGCAGTTCGGGACAGGGCCCCCAAGAGACCCAGTACTTC. Translated: CASSSGQGPQETQYF.

This clonotype was found many times. The rearrangement joins TRBV6-5 to TRBJ2-7, with TRBD2 matching 9 bases. Germline values: CDR1 MNHEY, CDR2 SVGAGI. The CDR3 runs 16 residues. The ends lost 2 bases at V and 0 bases at J; junction bases unmatched: 5. The DNA of the CDR3 is TGTGCCAGCAGTTACGGTAGCGGGGGAAGCTCCTACGAGCAGTACTTC. It specifies CASSYGSGGSSYEQYF.

This clonotype was found many times. The chain couples TRBV29-1 to TRBJ2-5, with TRBD1 matching 8 bases. With V trimmed by 6 bases and J by 1 base, 1 base remained unmatched. This CDR3 region has 12 residues. The germline V gene encodes CDR1 SQVTM and CDR2 ANQGSEA. The CDR3 DNA follows: TGCAGCGTCGACAGGGGCCAAGAGACCCAGTACTTC. It encodes CSVDRGQETQYF. Full variable domain (outside the CDR3, taken from reference TRBV29-1 and TRBJ2-5): SAVISQKPSRDICQRGTSLTIQCQVDSQVTMMFWYRQQPGQSLTLIATANQGSEATYESGFVIDKFPISRPNLTFSTLTVSNMSPEDSSIYLCSVDRGQETQYFGPGTRLLVL.

The V and J genes are TRBV5-4 and TRBJ2-6; D perhaps matches TRBD1 (5 bases). This CDR3 is 16 amino acids long. V was clipped by 4 bases and J by 9 bases, with 20 bases between them. Germline V gives CDR1 SGHNT, CDR2 YYREEE (reference sequence). The CDR3 coding sequence is TGTGCCAGCAGCCCGCCTGGCAGGGCCTCTGACAACGTCCTGACTTTC. Protein product: CASSPPGRASDNVLTF. The full variable domain, completed using reference TRBV5-4 and TRBJ2-6, is ETGVTQSPTHLIKTRGQQVTLRCSSQSGHNTVSWYQQALGQGPQFIFQYYREEENGRGNFPPRFSGLQFPNYSSELNVNALELDDSALYLCASSPPGRASDNVLTFGAGSRLTVL.

A few counts support this clonotype. The J gene is TRBJ1-6, the V gene TRBV18; 10 bases fit TRBD1. From germline, CDR1 is KGHSH and CDR2 LQKENI. V lost 3 bases, J lost 8 bases, and 1 base stayed unmatched. This CDR3 is built from 14 residues. The CDR3 nucleotides are TGTGCCAGCTCACCCGGGACAGGGGATTCACCCCTCCACTTT. It codes for CASSPGTGDSPLHF.

This clonotype has at least ten counts. This chain joins TRBV7-6 and TRBJ2-7; 9 bases agree with TRBD1. The CDR3 length is 14 residues. V shed 5 bases and J 1 base; nucleotides not matched to a gene: 3. Per germline, CDR1 SGHVS and CDR2 FNYEAQ. The chain's CDR3 is CASSQGQGSYEQYF. The CDR3 bases are TGTGCCAGCAGCCAAGGACAGGGGTCCTACGAGCAGTACTTC.

CDR3 in DNA: TGTGCCAGCAGCCAAGTCGGTGACGAGCAGTACTTC. Translation gives CASSQVGDEQYF. The chain is built from TRBV3-1 and TRBJ2-7; D gene uncertain. V lost 1 base, J lost 5 bases, and 6 bases lay in between. This CDR3 contains 12 residues. Looked up from germline, CDR1 is LGHDT and CDR2 is YNNKEL (reference sequence).

Many counts were recorded for this clonotype. The chain uses TRBV20-1 and TRBJ2-2, with TRBD1 as a possible D gene (6 bases). Looked up from germline, CDR1 is DFQATT and CDR2 is SNEGSKA (reference sequence). This CDR3 spans 15 amino acids. V lost 5 bases and J lost 1, with 14 bases in between. For the CDR3, the DNA is TGCAGTGCTCACAAACGGGACAAGAACACCGGGGAGCTGTTTTTT. This codes for CSAHKRDKNTGELFF.

V usage is TRBV20-1 and J usage is TRBJ1-5, with no clear D. Germline CDR1 and CDR2: DFQATT and SNEGSKA (reference sequence). The CDR3 sequence is 15 residues long. Trimming left V 3 bases short and J 0 bases short, with 12 bases between. The CDR3 DNA sequence: TGCAGTGCTAGGACTACCGGGAGTAGCAATCAGCCCCAGCATTTT. Its protein product is CSARTTGSSNQPQHF.

This clonotype occurred once. The chain couples TRBV2 to TRBJ2-5, with D perhaps matching TRBD2 (5 bases). CDR3 length: 15 amino acids. Germline CDR1 SNHLY, CDR2 FYNNEI. Trimming removed 6 bases at V and 2 bases at J, with 16 bases between. This chain's CDR3 is CASSRPADSQETQYF. CDR3 nucleotides: TGTGCCAGCAGCCGCCCAGCGGACTCACAAGAGACCCAGTACTTC.

This clonotype came up a few times. The chain uses TRBV7-4 and TRBJ2-5, with D perhaps matching TRBD1 (5 bases). The CDR3 covers 12 residues. Germline V gene data show CDR1 as SGHVT and CDR2 as SQSDAQ. Trimming took off 6 bases at V and 3 bases at J, with 8 bases between the two ends. CDR3 coding DNA: TGTGCCAGCAGGGACAAGGAAGAGACCCAGTACTTC. The encoded protein is CASRDKEETQYF.

The chain is built from TRBV6-4 and TRBJ2-6; D gene unclear. CDR3 length: 15 amino acids. The germline CDR1 and CDR2 sequences are MRHNA and SNTAGT. Between the trimmed V and J ends, which lost 0 bases and 0 bases, there was a span of 3 bases. CDR3 loop: CASSDSRSGANVLTF. CDR3 DNA: TGTGCCAGCAGTGACTCGCGCTCTGGGGCCAACGTCCTGACTTTC.

This clonotype was counted many times. This chain connects TRBV5-4 to TRBJ1-2; 7 positions match TRBD1. The CDR3 runs to 16 residues. Germline-derived CDR1 and CDR2 are SGHNT and YYREEE (reference sequence). With 3 bases clipped from V and 3 bases from J, the junction kept 11 bases outside the gene matches. Written as DNA, the CDR3 is TGTGCCAGCAGCTCAGCCACAGGGGCGTGGGACTATGGCTACACCTTC. Protein product: CASSSATGAWDYGYTF.

The sample holds many counts of this clonotype. The chain carries TRBV6-5 and TRBJ1-2; TRBD1 aligns across 10 bases. The V gene's germline CDR1 is MNHEY and CDR2 SVGAGI. V was clipped by 0 bases and J by 4 bases; unmatched bases: 5. The CDR3 totals 16 residues. The CDR3 protein is CASSYSGQGPFYGYTF. The DNA for the CDR3 is TGTGCCAGCAGTTACTCGGGACAGGGGCCCTTCTATGGCTACACCTTC.

This clonotype has more than one count but fewer than ten. This chain joins TRBV2 and TRBJ2-7; D gene ambiguous. The germline CDR1 and CDR2 sequences are SNHLY and FYNNEI. The CDR3 runs to 12 residues. Trimming stripped 7 bases from V and 0 bases from J, with 7 bases between. Here the CDR3 reads CASKALSYEQYF. CDR3 sequence (DNA): TGTGCCAGCAAGGCCCTCTCCTACGAGCAGTACTTC.

This clonotype has ten or more counts. The chain joins TRBV5-8 to TRBJ2-1; 10 bases fit TRBD2. Germline-derived CDR1 and CDR2 are SGHTS and YDEGEE. This CDR3 comprises 15 residues. With V trimmed by 4 bases and J by 4 bases, 5 bases remained unmatched. DNA for the CDR3: TGTGCCAGCAGCGTGGGACTAGCGCTTTACAATGAGCAGTTCTTC. As protein: CASSVGLALYNEQFF.